A selection of T cell receptor beta chains follows, all from one sample in a study of blood T cell repertoires in COVID-19. Using immunoSEQ multiplex PCR, the repertoire was profiled, and TCRdb retains in-frame clones only, with some absent. The profile shows under 85,000 clones, approximately 80% of them singletons. Sequenced material: peripheral blood. The receptors here all came from a man in his fifties or sixties with acute or convalescent COVID-19. Each CDR3 is given with its conserved first and last residue. D genes are given only for firm matches. Clone size is stated in some rows and not others, as once, few, many or a class when expanded.

J gene,CDR3 length,clone size,V gene,D gene,CDR3 protein,CDR3 DNA
TRBJ1-1,16,.,TRBV27,.,CASSLTSGPGNTEAFF,TGTGCCAGCAGTTTAACGTCCGGCCCAGGGAACACTGAAGCTTTCTTT
TRBJ2-2,16,.,TRBV10-1,TRBD1,CASRCPGQENTGELFF,TGCGCCAGCAGATGTCCGGGACAGGAGAACACCGGGGAGCTGTTTTTT
TRBJ2-5,12,few,TRBV10-3,TRBD1,CAISSDRGRQYF,TGTGCCATCAGTTCGGACAGGGGGCGGCAGTACTTC
TRBJ2-5,16,.,TRBV4-3,.,CASSQELRGPGETQYF,TGCGCCAGCAGCCAAGAGCTGCGGGGGCCCGGGGAGACCCAGTACTTC
TRBJ2-1,14,.,TRBV7-9,.,CASSLGSRLDEQFF,TGTGCCAGCAGCTTAGGGTCTAGGTTGGATGAGCAGTTCTTC
TRBJ1-1,12,few,TRBV28,.,CASSDSVTEAFF,TGTGCCAGCAGTGACTCTGTCACTGAAGCTTTCTTT
TRBJ1-1,15,.,TRBV18,.,CASSPNTGTNTEAFF,TGTGCCAGCTCACCGAATACCGGGACTAACACTGAAGCTTTCTTT
TRBJ2-1,13,.,TRBV10-3,TRBD2,CAISGTSGNEQFF,TGTGCCATCAGTGGGACTAGCGGGAATGAGCAGTTCTTC
TRBJ1-2,13,.,TRBV15,.,CATSRLGQSSYTF,TGTGCCACCAGCAGACTGGGGCAGTCGAGCTACACCTTC
TRBJ1-3,15,.,TRBV18,.,CASSLGRFSGNTIYF,TGTGCCAGCTCTTTGGGGCGGTTCTCTGGAAACACCATATATTTT
TRBJ1-5,15,.,TRBV2,.,CASRWEAFGGQPQHF,TGTGCCAGCAGGTGGGAGGCTTTTGGGGGTCAGCCCCAGCATTTT
TRBJ1-5,14,.,TRBV19,.,CASSKWTGDQPQHF,TGTGCCAGTAGTAAGTGGACGGGGGATCAGCCCCAGCATTTT
TRBJ2-1,12,.,TRBV27,.,CASSFRGYEQFF,TGTGCCAGCAGTTTCAGAGGGTATGAGCAGTTCTTC
TRBJ1-1,14,.,TRBV7-2,.,CASSPGTPNTEAFF,TGTGCCAGCAGCCCCGGGACACCAAACACTGAAGCTTTCTTT
TRBJ1-6,15,.,TRBV7-9,.,CASSLGGRENSPLHF,TGTGCCAGCAGCTTAGGAGGCAGGGAAAATTCACCCCTCCACTTT
TRBJ2-2,17,.,TRBV28,TRBD2,CASSLLSGRARAGELFF,TGTGCCAGCAGTTTACTTAGCGGGAGGGCCAGGGCCGGGGAGCTGTTTTTT
TRBJ2-2,14,.,TRBV18,TRBD1,CASSPGQVLGELFF,TGTGCCAGCTCACCAGGACAGGTCTTGGGGGAGCTGTTTTTT
TRBJ1-5,13,.,TRBV30,.,CAWSDRGTQPQHF,TGTGCCTGGAGTGATCGGGGAACTCAGCCCCAGCATTTT
TRBJ2-3,15,.,TRBV7-2,TRBD2,CASSLAFASGDTQYF,TGTGCCAGCAGCTTAGCGTTCGCTAGCGGAGATACGCAGTATTTT
TRBJ1-1,13,few,TRBV9,.,CASSASEVPEAFF,TGTGCCAGCAGCGCCTCTGAGGTCCCTGAAGCTTTCTTT
TRBJ2-2,15,.,TRBV25-1,TRBD2,CASSEGAGDTGELFF,TGTGCCAGCAGTGAGGGTGCGGGGGACACCGGGGAGCTGTTTTTT
TRBJ1-2,16,.,TRBV14,TRBD1,CASSHNRDRGLYGYTF,TGTGCCAGCAGCCATAACCGGGACAGGGGCCTCTATGGCTACACCTTC
TRBJ1-2,12,few,TRBV5-4,.,CASSLSLYGYTF,TGTGCCAGCAGCTTGTCGTTATATGGCTACACCTTC
TRBJ1-1,14,.,TRBV7-2,.,CASSFGGLNTEAFF,TGTGCCAGCAGCTTCGGCGGTCTGAACACTGAAGCTTTCTTT
TRBJ1-5,16,.,TRBV6-1,.,CASSDMGSTSNQPQHF,TGTGCCAGCAGTGACATGGGGAGCACAAGCAATCAGCCCCAGCATTTT
TRBJ1-1,13,.,TRBV6-6,.,CASSPPGYTEAFF,TGTGCCAGCAGCCCCCCGGGGTACACTGAAGCTTTCTTT
TRBJ1-2,13,.,TRBV28,.,CASSPIGHRGYTF,TGTGCCAGCAGTCCTATTGGACATCGGGGCTACACCTTC
TRBJ1-1,12,once,TRBV30,TRBD1,CAWSDRQGEAFF,TGTGCCTGGAGTGATCGACAGGGCGAAGCTTTCTTT
TRBJ1-2,13,.,TRBV5-1,.,CASSLDAGYGYTF,TGCGCCAGCAGCTTGGATGCGGGCTATGGCTACACCTTC
TRBJ1-6,14,.,TRBV2,.,CASSLQINNSPLHF,TGTGCCAGCAGTTTACAAATAAATAATTCACCCCTCCACTTT
TRBJ2-7,13,.,TRBV28,.,CASSPAGGGEQYF,TGTGCCAGCAGCCCGGCCGGCGGCGGCGAGCAGTACTTC
TRBJ1-1,15,.,TRBV3-1/TRBV3-2,TRBD1,CASSPGTGDFTEAFF,TGTGCCAGCAGCCCCGGGACAGGGGATTTCACTGAAGCTTTCTTT
TRBJ2-2,17,.,TRBV19,.,CASSFRGDSINTGELFF,TGTGCCAGTAGCTTTAGGGGGGACAGCATTAACACCGGGGAGCTGTTTTTT
TRBJ2-7,19,few,TRBV5-1,TRBD2,CASSSSGGSSGLGYYEQYF,TGCGCCAGCAGCTCTTCGGGGGGGTCTAGCGGATTGGGGTACTACGAGCAGTACTTC
TRBJ2-3,16,.,TRBV4-3,TRBD1,CASSQGRDRGADTQYF,TGCGCCAGCAGCCAAGGCCGGGACAGGGGAGCAGATACGCAGTATTTT
TRBJ2-5,13,.,TRBV9,TRBD1,CASSGDRQETQYF,TGTGCCAGCAGCGGGGACAGACAAGAGACCCAGTACTTC
TRBJ2-2,17,.,TRBV7-3,TRBD2,CASSLLPGLAGDGELFF,TGTGCCAGCAGCCTGCTACCGGGACTAGCGGGAGACGGGGAGCTGTTTTTT
TRBJ1-1,16,.,TRBV19,.,CASSIDPEGAGTEAFF,TGTGCCAGTAGTATAGATCCGGAGGGAGCGGGAACTGAAGCTTTCTTT
TRBJ1-4,14,.,TRBV5-4,.,CASSRSGSEEKLFF,TGTGCCAGCAGCCGGTCAGGGTCCGAAGAAAAACTGTTTTTT
TRBJ1-1,17,medium-sized,TRBV9,TRBD1,CASSPVPFGTGASEAFF,TGTGCCAGCAGCCCAGTCCCCTTTGGGACAGGGGCTTCTGAAGCTTTCTTT
TRBJ2-1,14,.,TRBV7-2,TRBD2,CASSSRLAGGEQFF,TGTGCCAGCAGCTCCCGACTAGCGGGGGGTGAGCAGTTCTTC
TRBJ2-5,13,once,TRBV7-3,TRBD1,CASSSQGRETQYF,TGTGCCAGCAGCTCACAGGGGCGGGAGACCCAGTACTTC
TRBJ1-1,15,.,TRBV5-1,.,CASSLEGGKNTEAFF,TGCGCCAGCAGCTTGGAAGGGGGAAAGAACACTGAAGCTTTCTTT
TRBJ1-5,13,.,TRBV19,.,CASSGTGNQPQHF,TGTGCCAGTAGTGGTACAGGTAATCAGCCCCAGCATTTT